A single sample is the source of the 17 T cell receptor beta chains below, sequenced in a study of cytomegalovirus exposure and HLA in healthy donors. PCR used 60 Vbeta primers and 13 Jbeta primers. Profiling relied on immunoSEQ multiplex PCR, and the TCRdb table lists in-frame clones only, not all of them. Among approximately 150,000 clones listed, around 80% were seen once. Sequences were obtained from PBMCs. Source of these receptors: a man aged 18 to 30 in good health and CMV-seropositive.

The CDR3 reads CASSIYEGSNQPQHF. CDR3 DNA sequence: TGTGCCAGTAGTATATACGAGGGTAGCAATCAGCCCCAGCATTTT. The rearrangement uses TRBV19 and TRBJ1-5; no firm D call. The CDR3 is made up of 15 amino acids. V shed 2 bases and J shed 0 bases, with 8 bases lying between them. CDR1 and CDR2 (germline): LNHDA, SQIVND (reference sequence).

This chain links TRBV29-1 with TRBJ2-7; TRBD2 matches 11 bases. This CDR3 is built from 19 residues. From germline, CDR1 is SQVTM and CDR2 ANQGSEA. The junction had 16 bases not matched to a gene; V was cut back by 1 base and J by 2 bases. CDR3 DNA: TGCAGCGTTGAAGGCTTCGAGGGGACTAGCGGAAGGACCCCCTACGAGCAGTACTTC. Amino acid sequence: CSVEGFEGTSGRTPYEQYF.

The rearrangement joins TRBV15 to TRBJ1-4; D not certain. Trimming took off 1 base at V and 5 bases at J, with 11 bases between the two ends. Germline assignment: CDR1 LNHNV and CDR2 YYDKDF (reference sequence). There are 15 residues in the CDR3. This CDR3 reads CATSRAPVENEKLFF. The CDR3 DNA reads TGTGCCACCAGCAGAGCCCCGGTTGAGAATGAAAAACTGTTTTTT.

This sequence joins TRBV5-6 and TRBJ2-5; maybe TRBD1 (7 bases). The CDR3 runs 16 residues. Per the germline V gene, CDR1 is SGHDT and CDR2 is YYEEEE. Between the trimmed V and J ends, which lost 1 base and 0 bases, there was a span of 13 bases. The CDR3 DNA is TGTGCCAGCAGCTTGATCGGGGGACAGTACCAAGAGACCCAGTACTTC. Amino acids: CASSLIGGQYQETQYF.

V and J are TRBV29-1 and TRBJ2-1; perhaps TRBD2 as D (6 bases). Germline V gene data show CDR1 as SQVTM and CDR2 as ANQGSEA. V lost 6 bases to trimming and J lost 6 bases, with 24 bases between them. The CDR3 consists of 16 residues. The CDR3 here is CSVPALLTLASNEQFF. In DNA, the CDR3 is TGCAGCGTCCCAGCCCTTTTGACACTAGCCTCCAATGAGCAGTTCTTC.

The chain uses TRBV4-2 and TRBJ2-3; 12 nucleotides align to TRBD2. Germline-derived CDR1 and CDR2 are LGHNA and YNFKEQ. The trim removed 4 bases at V and 2 bases at J, leaving 4 bases unmatched. This CDR3 spans 16 amino acids. In nucleotides, the CDR3 is TGTGCCAGCAGCCTCGCTAGCGGGAGGGCCACAGATACGCAGTATTTT. It is translated as CASSLASGRATDTQYF.

This clone was detected a few times. This rearrangement joins TRBV7-9 to TRBJ2-1, with D perhaps TRBD2 (6 bases). Germline loops: CDR1 SEHNR, CDR2 FQNEAQ (reference sequence). Trimming stripped 2 bases from V and 2 bases from J, with 16 bases between. The CDR3 contains 17 residues. The CDR3 coding sequence is TGTGCCAGCAGCTTACCTCATAGCGGAACCACCTACAATGAGCAGTTCTTC. It codes for CASSLPHSGTTYNEQFF.

This chain connects TRBV4-1 to TRBJ2-5; possible D gene TRBD2, 6 bases. V was shortened by 4 bases and J by 5 bases, with 11 bases between the two germline ends. The CDR3 consists of 13 residues. Germline V CDR1 and CDR2: MGHRA, YSYEKL. CDR3 coding DNA: TGCGCCAGCAGCCTTGGAGGGGTGGAGACCCAGTACTTC. Protein sequence: CASSLGGVETQYF.

The genes are TRBV5-1 and TRBJ2-7; 8 nucleotides line up with TRBD2. V was pared by 0 bases and J by 3 bases, with 11 bases of the junction left unmatched. Per the germline V gene, CDR1 is SGHRS and CDR2 is YFSETQ. The CDR3 consists of 17 residues. CDR3 residues: CASSLVGQREYNYEQYF. The CDR3, as DNA: TGCGCCAGCAGCTTGGTAGGGCAGCGGGAGTACAACTACGAGCAGTACTTC.

This chain uses TRBV6-4 with TRBJ1-1; 9 bases are a match to TRBD1. J gave up 0 bases and V 6 bases, and 2 bases lay outside the gene matches. CDR1 and CDR2 from the germline V gene are MRHNA and SNTAGT. The CDR3 consists of 14 residues. Here the CDR3 reads CASRTGGVNTEAFF. The CDR3 DNA reads as TGTGCCAGCAGGACAGGGGGGGTGAACACTGAAGCTTTCTTT.

The CDR3 sequence: CASSLAGLAGDNEQFF. The CDR3 DNA is TGTGCCAGCAGTTTAGCGGGACTAGCGGGAGACAATGAGCAGTTCTTC. The V call is TRBV27, the J call TRBJ2-1; 14 bases are a match to TRBD2. Germline-derived CDR1 and CDR2 are MNHEY and SMNVEV (reference sequence). The CDR3 covers 16 residues. Trimming at V came to 2 bases and at J to 5 bases, leaving 2 bases not matched to a gene.

CDR3 DNA sequence: TGTGCCATCAGTGAGTCGACAGTAGCTGTTGAGCAGTTCTTC. This translates into CAISESTVAVEQFF. The rearrangement links TRBV10-3 to TRBJ2-1; a possible D gene is TRBD1 (5 bases). The length of the CDR3 is 14 residues. V was clipped by 0 bases and J by 9 bases, with 12 bases between them. Germline V gene sequence: CDR1 ENHRY, CDR2 SYGVKD.

The V call is TRBV6-5, the J call TRBJ2-1; D might be TRBD2 (7 bases). The germline V gene encodes CDR1 MNHEY and CDR2 SVGAGI. This CDR3 has 15 amino acids. V was trimmed by 11 bases and J by 8 bases, leaving 25 bases between them. The CDR3 DNA follows: TGTGCCTCTGCTGGGGGTTGGGGGGGCGTCGATGAGCAGTTCTTC. Its protein product is CASAGGWGGVDEQFF.

This sequence joins TRBV2 and TRBJ1-5; D unclear. Trimming removed 3 bases at V and 8 bases at J, with 11 bases between. There are 13 residues in the CDR3. Germline CDR1 and CDR2: SNHLY and FYNNEI. CDR3 amino acids: CASSEEGLKPQHF. Written as DNA, the CDR3 is TGTGCCAGCAGTGAGGAGGGCTTGAAGCCCCAGCATTTT.

The J gene is TRBJ2-7, the V gene TRBV6-1; maybe TRBD1 (6 bases). The V and J ends lost 0 bases and 7 bases respectively, with 7 bases between them. CDR1 and CDR2 (germline): MNHNS, SASEGT. CDR3 length: 12 residues. The CDR3 DNA reads as TGTGCCAGCAGTGAAGCGGGGGCAGAGCAGTACTTC. Encoded protein: CASSEAGAEQYF.

This chain uses TRBV4-1 with TRBJ1-1; D may be TRBD1 (5 bases). CDR1 is MGHRA, CDR2 YSYEKL, per germline. This CDR3 is 17 amino acids long. V shed 1 base and J shed 1 base, with 16 bases lying between them. The CDR3 nucleotides read TGCGCCAGCAGCCAAGGCGGGGGGGTTGGGCGGAACACTGAAGCTTTCTTT. Encoded protein: CASSQGGGVGRNTEAFF.

The gene calls are TRBV6-1 and TRBJ1-4; 7 nucleotides match TRBD1. CDR3 length: 14 residues. V lost 7 bases and J lost 6; bases outside the gene matches: 8. Germline V lookup: CDR1 MNHNS, CDR2 SASEGT. This CDR3 reads CASIRGGADEKLFF. In nucleotides, the CDR3 is TGTGCCAGCATCCGAGGGGGCGCGGATGAAAAACTGTTTTTT.